The clone carrying this TCR beta chain was seen ten or more times. To make TCR beta libraries, researchers used iRepertoire HTBI primers and Arm-PCR of CDR3 regions. MiXCR, applied by TCRdb to the multiplex PCR reads, yields one record per CDR3 protein. The table has about 620,000 distinct CDR3 sequences, 15% to 20% seen once. V was pared by 8 bases and J by 1 base, with 5 bases between. CDR1 and CDR2 from the germline V gene are MNHEY and SMNVEV (reference sequence). The CDR3 is 11 amino acids. Time point of the sample: newly diagnosed GD, antithyroid drugs for less than 3 months. With RNA extracted from PBMCs as input, the TCR library was made. These data originate in a study of regulatory T cells in long-lasting Graves disease. The same sample was also studied in work on T cells in Graves' hyperthyroidism and ophthalmopathy.

This TCR derives from a woman in her thirties with Graves disease. V usage is TRBV27 and J usage is TRBJ1-1; D remains unclear. The starting material was peripheral blood mononuclear cells (PBMCs), obtained at new diagnosis, from a patient treated with antithyroid drugs. CDR3 in DNA: TGTGCCAGCGGTCCGAACACTGAAGCTTTCTTT. As protein: CASGPNTEAFF.